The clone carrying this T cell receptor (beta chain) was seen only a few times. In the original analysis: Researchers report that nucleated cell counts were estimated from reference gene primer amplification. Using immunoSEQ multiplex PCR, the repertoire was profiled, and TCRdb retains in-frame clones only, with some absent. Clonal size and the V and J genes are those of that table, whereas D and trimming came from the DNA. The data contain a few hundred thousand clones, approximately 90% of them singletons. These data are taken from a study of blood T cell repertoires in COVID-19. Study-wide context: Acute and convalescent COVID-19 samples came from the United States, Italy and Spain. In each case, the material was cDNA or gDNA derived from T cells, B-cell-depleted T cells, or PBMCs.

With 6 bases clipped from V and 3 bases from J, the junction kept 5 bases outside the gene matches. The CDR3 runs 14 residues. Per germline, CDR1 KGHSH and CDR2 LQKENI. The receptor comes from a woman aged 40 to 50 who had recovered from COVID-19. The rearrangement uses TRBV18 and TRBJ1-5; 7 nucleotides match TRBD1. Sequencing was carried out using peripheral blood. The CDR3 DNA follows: TGTGCCAGCTCCCTTCAGGGGGACAATCAGCCCCAGCATTTT. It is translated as CASSLQGDNQPQHF.